This T cell receptor beta chain was documented in a study of cytomegalovirus exposure and HLA in healthy donors. Use of 60 Vbeta and 13 Jbeta primers characterized the PCR. Profiling relied on immunoSEQ multiplex PCR, and the TCRdb table lists in-frame clones only, not all of them. The sample has fewer than 200,000 clones; 87% are singletons. CDR1 is SGHDT, CDR2 YYEEEE, per germline. The V and J ends lost 0 bases and 4 bases, in that order; junction bases with no gene match: 8. The CDR3 sequence is 17 residues long. Sequencing was carried out using PBMCs. The chain is built from TRBV5-6 and TRBJ2-2; 8 nucleotides agree with TRBD1. The origin of this receptor is a woman under 40 in good health and CMV-seronegative. The CDR3 nucleotides are TGTGCCAGCAGCTTGGGAGTACAGGGGGTCGGCACCGGGGAGCTGTTTTTT. Protein: CASSLGVQGVGTGELFF.